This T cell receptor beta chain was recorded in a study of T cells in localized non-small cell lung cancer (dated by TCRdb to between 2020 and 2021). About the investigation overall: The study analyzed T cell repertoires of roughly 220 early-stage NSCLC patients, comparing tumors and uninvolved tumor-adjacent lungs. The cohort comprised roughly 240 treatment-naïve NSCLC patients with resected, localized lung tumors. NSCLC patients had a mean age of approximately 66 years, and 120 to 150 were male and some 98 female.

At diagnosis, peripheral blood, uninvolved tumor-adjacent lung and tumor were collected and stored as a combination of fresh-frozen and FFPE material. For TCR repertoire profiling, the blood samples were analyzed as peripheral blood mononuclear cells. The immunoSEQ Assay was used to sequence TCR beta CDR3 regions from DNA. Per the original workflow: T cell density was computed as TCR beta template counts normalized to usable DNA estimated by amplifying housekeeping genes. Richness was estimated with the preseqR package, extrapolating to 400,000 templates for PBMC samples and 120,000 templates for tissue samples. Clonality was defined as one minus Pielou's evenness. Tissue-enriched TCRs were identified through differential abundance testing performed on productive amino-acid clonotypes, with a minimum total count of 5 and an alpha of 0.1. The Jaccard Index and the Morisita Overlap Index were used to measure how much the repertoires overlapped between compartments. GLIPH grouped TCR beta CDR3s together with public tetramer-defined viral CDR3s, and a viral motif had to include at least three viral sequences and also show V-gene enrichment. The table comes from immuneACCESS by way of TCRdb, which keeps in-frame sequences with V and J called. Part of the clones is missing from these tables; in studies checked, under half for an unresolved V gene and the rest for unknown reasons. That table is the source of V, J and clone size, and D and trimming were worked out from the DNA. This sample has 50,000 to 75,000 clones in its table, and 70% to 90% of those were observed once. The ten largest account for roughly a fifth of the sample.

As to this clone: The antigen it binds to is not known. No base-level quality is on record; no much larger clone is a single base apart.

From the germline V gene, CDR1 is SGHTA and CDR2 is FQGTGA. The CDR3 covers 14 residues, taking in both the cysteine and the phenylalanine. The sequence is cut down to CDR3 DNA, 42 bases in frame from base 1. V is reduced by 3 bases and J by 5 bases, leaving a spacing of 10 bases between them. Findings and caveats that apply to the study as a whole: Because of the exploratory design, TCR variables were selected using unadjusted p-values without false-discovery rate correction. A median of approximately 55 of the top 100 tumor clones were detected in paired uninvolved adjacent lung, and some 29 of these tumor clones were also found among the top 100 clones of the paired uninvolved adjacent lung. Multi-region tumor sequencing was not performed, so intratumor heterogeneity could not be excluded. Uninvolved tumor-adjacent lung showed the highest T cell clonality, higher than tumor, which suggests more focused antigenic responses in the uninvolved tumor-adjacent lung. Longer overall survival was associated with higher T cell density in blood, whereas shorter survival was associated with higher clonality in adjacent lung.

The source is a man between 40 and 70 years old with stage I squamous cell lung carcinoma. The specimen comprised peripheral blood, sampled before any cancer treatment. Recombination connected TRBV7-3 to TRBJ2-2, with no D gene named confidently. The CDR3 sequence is CASSLKGGTGELFF. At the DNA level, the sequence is TGTGCCAGCAGCTTGAAGGGCGGAACCGGGGAGCTGTTTTTT.